This T cell receptor beta chain was sequenced in a study of shared clonotypes between healthy human individuals (dated by TCRdb to the early 2020s). About the full investigation: A couple of women and a few men aged 18 to 49 years were included in the cohort. For each donor, CD4 naive and CD4 memory were each given three plates, CD8 naive was given two plates, and CD8 memory was given one plate. To estimate repertoire size and how much clonotypes are shared between individuals, the study performed deep sequencing of blood TCR repertoires from a few healthy adults. Libraries were prepared and TCR repertoires were sequenced by different laboratories using diverse techniques, in order to increase sequencing depth and limit assay-specific biases. Per donor, leukapheresis produced somewhere between about 0.8 and 9 billion PBMCs. Results and caveats for the whole study, not just this receptor: Even with the large sequencing depth, rarefaction of the sorted-subset datasets indicated that sequencing was incomplete. Clonotypes shared by all four sorted-subset donors showed higher generation probabilities than non-shared clonotypes. Only blood was sampled, and tissue TCR repertoires likely differ from those in blood. The small number of donors limited the genetic and exposure-history diversity represented. Sharing across four donors was observed for approximately 4.6% of naive CD4, less than 4% of naive CD8, about 2.3% of memory CD4, and around 0.44% of memory CD8 clonotypes. Estimated clonotype richness was generally larger for naive than for memory subsets. Based on pairwise subsampling, the degree of clonotype sharing among donors was expected to be affected by sequencing depth.

Using the deep immunoSEQ assay, TCR CDR3 regions were amplified from genomic DNA by multiplex PCR. Genomic DNA extracted from each cell subset was distributed evenly over all wells of several immunoSEQ 96-well plates, and each plate served as one replicate. For sorted subsets, each replicate PCR was loaded with approximately 190 ng genomic DNA, equivalent to 32,000 or so T cell genomes. Purified libraries were quantified with a Qubit 3.0 fluorometer, sized on a Bioanalyzer 2100, and re-quantified with the KAPA Library Quantification kit. Every immunoSEQ 96-well plate was sequenced on a dedicated single-read 150-cycle Illumina NextSeq 550 flow cell. From the authors' description of their analysis: Because only junctional sequences without quality scores were contained in the immunoSEQ output, filtering matching that applied to full-length reads could not be performed. Sequences were annotated with PyIR, a Python wrapper for IgBLAST v1.9, using IMGT germline references to assign V/J genes and CDR3. Reads were removed for weak V/J assignments (E-value above 1e-6), missing CDR3, stop codons, out-of-frame junctions, or ambiguous translated residues. V3J clonotypes were defined as sequences sharing an identical inferred V gene, J gene, and CDR3 amino acid sequence. To compute the percentage overlap between repertoires, the number of shared unique clonotypes was divided by the size of the smaller repertoire. Richness of each repertoire was evaluated using RTK rarefaction, the Chao1 estimator, and Recon v2.1 estimates of unobserved clonotypes. For all TCRbeta clonotypes obtained by the gDNA method from a few donors, generation probabilities were computed with OLGA. TCRdb obtained this table from immuneACCESS and retained in-frame rearrangements with V and J assigned. These tables miss some clones; where compared with another copy, unresolved V genes account for less than half of the shortfall, and the remainder is unexplained. V and J calls and clone size follow that table, whereas D and trimming were derived from the DNA. A total of hundreds of thousands of clones appear in this sample, 95% to 96% of them only once. Roughly 0.1% of the sample goes to the ten largest clones.

V lost 6 bases and J lost 0 bases; the stretch between them is 9 bases long. Including the terminal cysteine and phenylalanine, the CDR3 comprises 13 residues. The retained sequence is limited to the CDR3, 39 bases, with the frame set at the first base. The CDR1 and CDR2 encoded by the germline V gene are MNHEY and SVGAGI. CD8 naive samples consisted of CD45RO-negative cells that were positively selected for CCR7, yielding a CD45RA+CCR7+ population without TemRA cells. The donors were healthy, HIV-negative adults who had no recently reported acute infections or vaccinations. Every donor was a Caucasian adult living in Nashville, Tennessee, USA. Blood was collected by leukapheresis, and PBMCs were isolated by Ficoll-Histopaque density gradient centrifugation and then cryopreserved in liquid nitrogen vapor phase. Analytical flow cytometry was used to check the purity and quantity of each magnetically sorted T cell population. Each sorted fraction had its genomic DNA isolated and then quantified by UV absorbance on a Nanodrop 2000c.

Regarding this clone: Its cognate antigen has yet to be identified. Per-nucleotide qualities are absent, and no much larger clonotype sits a single base away.

The specimen sequenced was naive CD8+ T cells sorted from blood. The cell subset or site label corresponds to: CD45RA+CCR7+. The V and J genes are TRBV6-5 and TRBJ2-7, with an unclear D gene assignment. This TCR was recovered from a woman younger than 45 in good health. The CDR3 sequence is CASSLTPSYEQYF. The nucleotides are TGTGCCAGCAGCTTGACTCCCTCCTACGAGCAGTACTTC.